This entry is about one T cell receptor beta chain. This sample was included in a study of blood T cell repertoires in COVID-19. Study-level background: Sites in the United States, Italy and Spain provided acute and convalescent COVID-19 samples. Nucleic acid was either cDNA or gDNA, and it came from T cells, B-cell-depleted T cells, or PBMCs.

V gave up 1 base and J gave up 2 bases, with 17 bases separating them. Per the germline V gene, CDR1 is MNHNS and CDR2 is SASEGT. This CDR3 comprises 17 residues. Per the original data handling: Amplified reference gene primers provided the basis for estimating nucleated cell counts. Sequencing used immunoSEQ multiplex PCR; TCRdb keeps in-frame clones, though not all of them. D and trimming come from the DNA, and the V and J calls and clone size come from that table. In the table there are roughly 80,000 clones, around 90% of which are singletons. The chain recombines TRBV6-1 with TRBJ1-2; perhaps TRBD1 as D (6 bases). The sequence was obtained from a woman at least 80 years old with active or convalescent COVID-19. The sample taken for sequencing was peripheral blood. Here the CDR3 reads CASSEEVVGGRNYGYTF. CDR3 nucleotide sequence: TGTGCCAGCAGTGAAGAGGTAGTCGGGGGGCGCAACTATGGCTACACCTTC.